This T cell receptor beta chain emerged from a study of T cell changes during pregnancy in multiple sclerosis. This clone was counted a single time. Assay: immunoSEQ multiplex PCR; the TCRdb copy retains only in-frame clones and omits some. The sample consists of about 52,000 clones, approximately 92% of them appearing once. Trimming shortened V by 5 bases and J by 1 base, and 12 bases separated the two germline ends. The CDR3 runs 15 residues. CDR1 and CDR2 (germline): MNHNS, SASEGT. This TCR came from a female donor with multiple sclerosis, enrolled in a pregnancy study. V usage is TRBV6-1 and J usage is TRBJ1-5; tentative D call: TRBD1 (5 bases). Sequenced material: CD4+ T cells from peripheral blood mononuclear cells, taken in the third trimester of pregnancy. CDR3 sequence: CASSLVQASNQPQHF. CDR3 nucleotide sequence: TGTGCCAGCAGTTTGGTACAGGCAAGCAATCAGCCCCAGCATTTT.